The rows below give T cell receptor beta chains drawn from one sample of a study of a mutant IDH1 vaccine in newly diagnosed glioma. Their cognate antigens are unknown. Assay used: immunoSEQ multiplex PCR; TCRdb lists only in-frame clones, some missing. The sample lists over 30,000 clones, 75% to 95% seen once, with 4.5% to 5.5% in the top ten. Sequenced material: PBMCs, taken from a glioma patient whose treatment included an IDH1 peptide vaccine. The receptor set was obtained from a woman aged 40 to 50 with glioma. Each CDR3 is given without its conserved first and last residue.

J: TRBJ1-2
V: TRBV20-1
CDR3: TGGRRGGYT

J: TRBJ2-7
V: TRBV5-1
CDR3: ASSLEVQGTYEQY

J: TRBJ1-3
V: TRBV6-5
CDR3: ASSYPPGNTIY

J: TRBJ2-7
V: TRBV4-3
CDR3: ASSQGTGNAYEQY

J: TRBJ1-5
V: TRBV4-1
CDR3: ASSHGRWNNQPQH

J: TRBJ2-2
V: TRBV30
CDR3: AWSVIGGLAGGRATGELF

J: TRBJ1-4
V: TRBV6-5
CDR3: ASSAGTLNEKLF

J: TRBJ2-5
V: TRBV5-1
CDR3: ASSPQQGTQETQY

J: TRBJ2-3
V: TRBV4-1
CDR3: ASSHNTGTGTWSDTQY

J: TRBJ2-1
V: TRBV6-1
CDR3: ASSEGGSGRGGYEQF

J: TRBJ2-5
V: TRBV7-9
CDR3: ASSLGLGQY

J: TRBJ1-1
V: TRBV10-3
CDR3: AISESTGGGREAF

J: TRBJ2-2
V: TRBV13
CDR3: ASSPPGLAITGELF